This TCR beta chain was recovered during a study of memory CD4+ T cells and cytomegalovirus serostatus. Single viable CD3+CD4+CD8-CD45RO+ cells were sorted as the memory CD4+ T cells. Study-level results: CD4+ memory repertoires contained about 40% of the 164 reported CMV TCRbeta sequences. Suggested: most of the CMV-linked TCR signature lies in CD4+ memory cells.

The J segment lost 3 bases and the V segment lost 4 bases, leaving 6 bases of the junction unmatched. Germline values: CDR1 LNHDA, CDR2 SQIVND (reference sequence). This CDR3 is 14 amino acids long. Under the authors' procedure: Out-of-frame sequences were removed, leaving 2 million to 2.5 million distinct TCRbeta sequences. Sequenced by immunoSEQ multiplex PCR; TCRdb stores in-frame clones only, minus some. That table gives V, J and clone size, and the DNA gave D and trimming. The sample consists of about 92,000 clones, over 70% of them appearing once. A word on this clone: The antigen is not known.

The gene calls are TRBV19 and TRBJ2-7; 7 nucleotides agree with TRBD1. The clonotype comes from an adult in good health and CMV-seropositive. The sequencing sample was made of memory CD4+ T cells from blood. CDR3 bases: TGTGCCAGTAGTAGGCACCGGGACAGCTACGAGCAGTACTTC. Encoded protein: CASSRHRDSYEQYF.